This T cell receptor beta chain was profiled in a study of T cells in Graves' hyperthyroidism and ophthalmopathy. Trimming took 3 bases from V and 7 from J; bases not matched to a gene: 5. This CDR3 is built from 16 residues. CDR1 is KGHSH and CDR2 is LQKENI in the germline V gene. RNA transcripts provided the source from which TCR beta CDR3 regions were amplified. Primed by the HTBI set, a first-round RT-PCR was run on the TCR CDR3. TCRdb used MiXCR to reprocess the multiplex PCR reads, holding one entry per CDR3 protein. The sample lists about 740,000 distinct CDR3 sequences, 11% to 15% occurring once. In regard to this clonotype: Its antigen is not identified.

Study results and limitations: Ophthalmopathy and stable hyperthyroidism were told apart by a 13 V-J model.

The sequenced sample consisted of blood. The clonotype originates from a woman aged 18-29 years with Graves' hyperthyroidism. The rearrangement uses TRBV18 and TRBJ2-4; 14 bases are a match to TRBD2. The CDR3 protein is CASSPIWTSGRNIQYF. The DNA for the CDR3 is TGTGCCAGCTCACCTATTTGGACTAGCGGGAGGAACATTCAGTACTTC.